Below, 26 T cell receptor beta chains from the same sample are listed, as sequenced in a study of cytomegalovirus exposure and HLA in healthy donors. With 60 Vbeta and 13 Jbeta primers, the PCR was carried out. The table came from immunoSEQ multiplex PCR; TCRdb's copy has only in-frame clones and leaves some out. The data show around 200,000 clones, almost 85% seen once. Specimen: PBMCs. These receptor sequences come from a woman aged 50 to 60 in good health and CMV-seronegative.

The CDR3 DNA is TGTGCCAGCAGCTTAGAGACAGGGGACTACTATGGCTACACCTTC. This sequence encodes CASSLETGDYYGYTF. This chain joins TRBV7-2 and TRBJ1-2, with TRBD1 matching 8 bases. This CDR3 is 15 amino acids long. Germline-derived CDR1 and CDR2 are SGHTA and FQGNSA. With 1 base clipped from V and 3 bases from J, the junction kept 4 bases outside the gene matches.

This clone was seen only once. V gene TRBV4-2 combines with J gene TRBJ2-7; 8 bases map to TRBD2. From germline, CDR1 is LGHNA and CDR2 YNFKEQ. V trimming: 4 bases; J trimming: 3 bases; junction bases outside the gene matches: 5. This CDR3 has 14 residues. The DNA of the CDR3 is TGTGCCAGCAGCCGTAGCGGGGAGAACTACGAGCAGTACTTC. It is translated as CASSRSGENYEQYF.

V is TRBV29-1 and J is TRBJ2-7; possible D gene TRBD1, 6 bases. The germline V gene has CDR1 SQVTM and CDR2 ANQGSEA. This CDR3 is 13 amino acids long. V was shortened by 1 base and J by 3 bases, with 10 bases between the two germline ends. The CDR3 loop reads CSVEGGQGYEQYF. The CDR3 DNA follows: TGCAGCGTTGAAGGGGGGCAGGGCTACGAGCAGTACTTC.

V gene TRBV27 combines with J gene TRBJ2-1; TRBD2 agrees at 8 bases. This CDR3 is built from 15 residues. Trimming took 8 bases from V and 7 from J; bases not matched to a gene: 13. Germline lookup yields CDR1 MNHEY and CDR2 SMNVEV (reference sequence). The CDR3 nucleotides are TGTGCCAGCTCTTTGGGGTACGGGAGGGGGAATGAGCAGTTCTTC. This translates into CASSLGYGRGNEQFF.

The genes are TRBV9 and TRBJ2-6; 10 bases line up with TRBD1. Trimming at V came to 1 base and at J to 2 bases, leaving 6 bases not matched to a gene. The CDR3 covers 18 residues. Germline V gene data show CDR1 as SGDLS and CDR2 as YYNGEE. The CDR3 DNA is TGTGCCAGCAGCGTATCGGGGACAGGGGACGCTGGGGCCAACGTCCTGACTTTC. Amino acids: CASSVSGTGDAGANVLTF.

This clone was recorded once. The V call is TRBV6-1, the J call TRBJ1-6; 9 nucleotides match TRBD1. The CDR3 contains 14 residues. In germline, CDR1 is MNHNS, CDR2 SASEGT. J was trimmed by 7 bases and V by 5 bases; bases with no gene match: 3. The CDR3 DNA reads TGTGCCAGCAGTAGGGACAGGGTAAATTCACCCCTCCACTTT. Its protein is CASSRDRVNSPLHF.

This clone was seen more than once but under ten times. The chain joins TRBV25-1 to TRBJ2-1, with TRBD2 identical over 7 bases. Losses at the gene ends were 3 bases for V and 6 bases for J; bases not matched to a gene: 8. The CDR3 is made up of 15 amino acids. Germline lookup yields CDR1 MGHDK and CDR2 SYGVNS. The CDR3 DNA follows: TGTGCCAGCAGTGATGCGGGAGAAGGATCCAATGAGCAGTTCTTC. It specifies CASSDAGEGSNEQFF.

The chain carries TRBV30 and TRBJ2-7; 10 bases are shared with TRBD2. The CDR3 spans 13 residues. The J segment lost 5 bases and the V segment lost 5 bases, leaving 6 bases of the junction unmatched. The germline V gene has CDR1 GTSNPN and CDR2 SVGIG (reference sequence). As DNA, the CDR3 is TGTGCCTGGGCCGGGACTAGCGCCCACGAGCAGTACTTC. Encoded protein: CAWAGTSAHEQYF.

The table lists this clone with a count of one. This chain connects TRBV6-1 to TRBJ2-3; 9 nucleotides match TRBD1. This CDR3 spans 13 amino acids. Germline lookup yields CDR1 MNHNS and CDR2 SASEGT. The V gene end was trimmed by 6 bases and the J gene end by 3 bases; junction bases not matched to a gene: 1. CDR3 nucleotides: TGTGCCAGCAGGGACAGGGGAACAGATACGCAGTATTTT. Its protein product is CASRDRGTDTQYF.

About this clone itself: A junction boundary mismatches the germline segment, possibly from a read error. The same CDR3 can be traced to other DNA sequences in this sample. The rearrangement joins TRBV18 to TRBJ2-7, with TRBD2 matching over 7 bases. The CDR3 length is 13 residues. Germline-derived CDR1 and CDR2 are KGHSH and LQKENI. The CDR3 is CASSPGLADEQYF. DNA for the CDR3: TGCGCCAGCTCACCGGGGCTAGCGGACGAGCAGTACTTC.

The CDR3 DNA reads as TGTGCCAGCAGTGCCCGACAGTACAATGAGCAGTTCTTC. As protein: CASSARQYNEQFF. The V gene is TRBV6-1, the J gene TRBJ2-1, with TRBD1 as a possible D gene (5 bases). Between the trimmed V and J ends, which lost 4 bases and 4 bases, there was a span of 8 bases. The CDR3 extends over 13 amino acids. Germline CDR1 reads MNHNS; CDR2 reads SASEGT.

As to this clone: Compared with germline, one end of the junction differs, possibly owing to a read error. This sequence joins TRBV7-9 and TRBJ1-2, with 7 bases matching TRBD1. In germline, CDR1 is SEHNR, CDR2 FQNEAQ (reference sequence). The CDR3 extends over 15 amino acids. The CDR3 is CSSSSVVGQTHGYTF. CDR3 in DNA: TGTTCCAGCAGCTCCGTTGTGGGACAGACCCATGGCTACACCTTC.

This sequence joins TRBV18 and TRBJ2-7, with TRBD1 as a possible D gene (7 bases). Germline CDR1 reads KGHSH; CDR2 reads LQKENI. This CDR3 has 15 residues. Between the trimmed V and J ends, which lost 3 bases and 5 bases, there was a span of 17 bases. The chain's CDR3 is CASSPLGQGGDEQYF. The CDR3 DNA is TGTGCCAGCTCACCCCTGGGGCAGGGGGGCGACGAGCAGTACTTC.

V usage is TRBV9 and J usage is TRBJ2-7; perhaps TRBD1 as D (6 bases). The germline CDR1 and CDR2 sequences are SGDLS and YYNGEE. V was shortened by 5 bases and J by 0 bases, with 12 bases between the two germline ends. The CDR3 covers 14 residues. Written as DNA, the CDR3 is TGTGCCAGCAGTGCCGACAGGCTCTCCTACGAGCAGTACTTC. It yields the protein CASSADRLSYEQYF.

The chain employs TRBV2 and TRBJ2-7; TRBD1 matches at 9 bases. Per the germline V gene, CDR1 is SNHLY and CDR2 is FYNNEI. The V segment lost 8 bases and the J segment 3 bases; nucleotides outside the gene matches: 2. This CDR3 is built from 12 residues. The CDR3 DNA reads TGTGCCAGCGGGGGACAGGGCTACGAGCAGTACTTC. It specifies CASGGQGYEQYF.

The gene calls are TRBV5-4 and TRBJ2-1; TRBD2 agrees at 9 bases. The CDR3 covers 16 residues. CDR1 and CDR2 from the germline V gene are SGHNT and YYREEE (reference sequence). V was pared by 5 bases and J by 3 bases, with 9 bases of the junction left unmatched. The CDR3 bases are TGTGCCAGCAGGGGTAGCGGGAGTAACCTCTACAATGAGCAGTTCTTC. It encodes CASRGSGSNLYNEQFF.

V is TRBV27 and J is TRBJ1-1, with D possibly TRBD1 on 6 matching bases. The germline V gene has CDR1 MNHEY and CDR2 SMNVEV (reference sequence). The CDR3 contains 13 residues. The ends were cut back, 2 bases at V and 4 bases at J, with 8 bases in the middle. Written as DNA, the CDR3 is TGTGCCAGCAGTTTACAAGGGGGCACTGAAGCTTTCTTT. It yields the protein CASSLQGGTEAFF.

The rearrangement links TRBV18 to TRBJ2-7; D possibly corresponds to TRBD2 (5 bases). Per the germline V gene, CDR1 is KGHSH and CDR2 is LQKENI. CDR3 length equals 15 residues. V dropped 0 bases and J dropped 2 bases, with 11 bases sitting between them. The CDR3 sequence is CASSPPITGTYEQYF. CDR3 DNA: TGTGCCAGCTCACCACCTATTACGGGGACCTACGAGCAGTACTTC.

The chain links TRBV27 to TRBJ2-1, with 15 bases fitting TRBD2. V was pared by 3 bases and J by 7 bases, with 1 base of the junction left unmatched. The CDR3 sequence is 15 residues long. Germline-derived CDR1 and CDR2 are MNHEY and SMNVEV (reference sequence). CDR3 nucleotides: TGTGCCAGCAGTTTCGGGACTAGCGGGAGGAATGAGCAGTTCTTC. It translates to CASSFGTSGRNEQFF.

The chain uses TRBV27 and TRBJ2-1; D not certain. Germline lookup yields CDR1 MNHEY and CDR2 SMNVEV (reference sequence). The CDR3 contains 14 residues. V lost 5 bases to trimming and J lost 5 bases, with 13 bases between them. The CDR3 reads CASSLQEGDNEQFF. The CDR3 DNA sequence: TGTGCCAGCAGTCTGCAGGAAGGCGACAATGAGCAGTTCTTC.

This rearrangement joins TRBV18 to TRBJ1-1, with 7 bases lining up with TRBD1. V lost 4 bases to trimming and J lost 1 base; unmatched junction nucleotides: 6. Germline V gene lookup returns CDR1 KGHSH and CDR2 LQKENI. The CDR3 consists of 15 residues. CDR3: CASSLPDRANTEAFF. DNA of the CDR3: TGTGCCAGCTCACTACCCGACAGGGCGAACACTGAAGCTTTCTTT. The full variable domain, rest sourced from reference TRBV18 and TRBJ1-1, is NAGVMQNPRHLVRRRGQEARLRCSPMKGHSHVYWYRQLPEEGLKFMVYLQKENIIDESGMPKERFSAEFPKEGPSILRIQQVVRGDSAAYFCASSLPDRANTEAFFGQGTRLTVV.

The gene calls are TRBV29-1 and TRBJ2-4; 8 bases fit TRBD1. J was trimmed by 1 base and V by 6 bases; bases with no gene match: 5. The CDR3 loop spans 14 amino acids. Germline lookup yields CDR1 SQVTM and CDR2 ANQGSEA. The DNA for the CDR3 is TGCAGCGTACAGGGGGTTTTGGCCAAAAACATTCAGTACTTC. It encodes CSVQGVLAKNIQYF.

The V call is TRBV5-4, the J call TRBJ2-1; 7 bases match TRBD1. The ends lost 4 bases at V and 8 bases at J; junction bases unmatched: 15. Germline lookup yields CDR1 SGHNT and CDR2 YYREEE (reference sequence). This CDR3 spans 16 amino acids. CDR3: CASSGTRTGDGDEQFF. The CDR3 DNA sequence: TGTGCCAGCAGCGGAACAAGAACAGGGGACGGGGATGAGCAGTTCTTC.

V and J are TRBV9 and TRBJ2-5; a weak D match, TRBD1 (5 bases). In germline, CDR1 is SGDLS, CDR2 YYNGEE. The CDR3 consists of 14 residues. V was trimmed by 3 bases and J by 5 bases, leaving 14 bases between them. DNA of the CDR3: TGTGCCAGCAGCGCCCAGGGTCTCGGCGAGACCCAGTACTTC. This codes for CASSAQGLGETQYF. Full variable domain (outside the CDR3, taken from reference TRBV9 and TRBJ2-5): DSGVTQTPKHLITATGQRVTLRCSPRSGDLSVYWYQQSLDQGLQFLIQYYNGEERAKGNILERFSAQQFPDLHSELNLSSLELGDSALYFCASSAQGLGETQYFGPGTRLLVL.

The chain carries TRBV2 and TRBJ1-2; D possibly corresponds to TRBD1 (6 bases). Germline lookup yields CDR1 SNHLY and CDR2 FYNNEI. The V end was cut by 6 bases, the J end by 2 bases, with 13 bases between. CDR3 size: 14 residues. This CDR3 reads CASRNRVRNYGYTF. CDR3 DNA: TGTGCCAGCAGGAACAGGGTTAGGAACTATGGCTACACCTTC.

This clone was picked up one time. The chain uses TRBV19 and TRBJ1-1; no clear D gene. Germline V CDR1 and CDR2: LNHDA, SQIVND (reference sequence). The CDR3 runs to 13 residues. V was shortened by 6 bases and J by 1 base, with 9 bases between the two germline ends. CDR3: CASRDTGNTEAFF. DNA of the CDR3: TGTGCCAGTAGGGATACGGGGAACACTGAAGCTTTCTTT.